This entry features one T cell receptor beta chain sequence. High-throughput TCR beta sequencing covered peripheral CD8+ and CD4+ T cells. In contrast to the negatively isolated CD8+ and CD4+ T cells, TEMRA cells were FACS-enriched. When the RNA was reverse transcribed, random hexamers were used with an input of roughly 0.5 to 1 ug. Across 54 Vbeta and 13 Jbeta, immunoSEQ multiplex PCR amplified TCR beta CDR3. From the immunoSEQ multiplex PCR reads, TCRdb called clonotypes with MiXCR, one entry per CDR3 protein. The sample yields 170,000 or so distinct CDR3 sequences, about 96% seen once. The data belong to a study of CD8 T cells in Susac syndrome. The CDR3 is made up of 16 amino acids. J lost 0 bases, V lost 4 bases, and 4 bases had no gene match. CDR1 is SGDLS, CDR2 YYNGEE, per germline.

The source is a human donor with Susac syndrome. The sequenced material came from CD4+ T cells from PBMCs. This chain joins TRBV9 and TRBJ1-3, with TRBD1 matching over 10 bases. The CDR3 DNA is TGTGCCAGCAGCATGGGACAGGGGCTCTCTGGAAACACCATATATTTT. Its protein product is CASSMGQGLSGNTIYF.